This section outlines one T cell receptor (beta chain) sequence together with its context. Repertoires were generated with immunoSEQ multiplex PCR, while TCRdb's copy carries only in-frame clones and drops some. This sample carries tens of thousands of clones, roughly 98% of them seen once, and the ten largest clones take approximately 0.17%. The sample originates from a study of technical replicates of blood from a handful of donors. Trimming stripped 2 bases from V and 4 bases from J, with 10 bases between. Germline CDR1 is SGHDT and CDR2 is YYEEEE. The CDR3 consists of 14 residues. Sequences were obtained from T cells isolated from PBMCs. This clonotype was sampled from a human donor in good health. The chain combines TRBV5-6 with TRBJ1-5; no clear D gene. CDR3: CASSFWARNQPQHF. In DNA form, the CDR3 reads TGTGCCAGCAGCTTTTGGGCAAGAAATCAGCCCCAGCATTTT.